This paragraph covers one T cell receptor (beta chain) sequence. The sample originates from a study of blood T cell repertoires in COVID-19. Across the whole study: Sites across the United States, Italy and Spain contributed samples from acute and convalescent COVID-19. From T cells, B-cell-depleted T cells, or PBMCs came the material, which was cDNA or gDNA.

CDR3 size: 15 residues. Unmatched junction bases numbered 9, after V lost 5 bases and J lost 7 bases. Germline assignment: CDR1 SGHVS and CDR2 FNYEAQ. Methods used by the authors: It was from reference gene primer amplification that nucleated cell counts were estimated. Repertoires were generated with immunoSEQ multiplex PCR, while TCRdb's copy carries only in-frame clones and drops some. The D gene and trimming were derived from the DNA, and the V and J assignments and clone size from that table. The table shows some 200,000 clones, with more than 75% occurring only once. The clonotype originates from a man aged 45-65 years with acute or convalescent COVID-19. Sequencing was done on a sample of peripheral blood. The rearrangement uses TRBV7-6 and TRBJ1-5; the match to TRBD1 covers 9 bases. This CDR3 reads CASSLKTGGGQPQHF. The CDR3 region has the DNA TGTGCCAGCAGCCTAAAAACAGGGGGCGGGCAGCCCCAGCATTTT.